This TCR beta chain was documented in a study of spatial heterogeneity in lung cancer. This CDR3 region has 12 residues. Germline assignment: CDR1 SNHLY and CDR2 FYNNEI. Trimming left V 6 bases short and J 9 bases short, with 12 bases between. The presence of a unique molecular identifier marked each TCR cDNA molecule. TCRdb re-analysed the 5' RACE reads in MiXCR, keeping a single row per CDR3 protein. The table shows 5,500 to 7,000 distinct CDR3 sequences, with 13% occurring only once. This clonotype was counted at least ten times. Time point of the sample: sample taken at primary tumor resection. Unsorted whole RNA from tumor, nontumor lung or frozen PBMC underwent sequencing.

The material was normal lung tissue next to the tumor, obtained at surgery. This clonotype was sampled from a female donor with early-stage non-small cell lung cancer. This chain links TRBV2 with TRBJ1-5; D remains ambiguous. CDR3 residues: CASSQFRGPQHF. In DNA, the CDR3 is TGTGCCAGCAGCCAATTTCGAGGGCCCCAGCATTTT.